This T cell receptor (beta chain) was captured by sequencing in a study of brain metastases from non-small cell lung cancer. The method was immunoSEQ multiplex PCR; TCRdb's version includes in-frame clones alone and lacks a portion of them. The sample lists about 1,400 clones; 65% to 90% were seen once. CDR3 length equals 13 residues. V was trimmed by 10 bases and J by 6 bases, leaving 13 bases between them. Germline-derived CDR1 and CDR2 are ENHRY and SYGVKD. The chain has TRBV10-3 and TRBJ1-6; maybe TRBD1 (5 bases). The source of this sequence is a donor aged 40 or older with non-small cell lung cancer. Material: tumor-adjacent normal tissue. CDR3 sequence: CATVQGLNSPLHF. The CDR3 region has the DNA TGTGCCACAGTTCAGGGCCTTAATTCACCCCTCCACTTT.